The source of this T cell receptor (beta chain) is a study of T cells in tuberculosis. Overall study context: In South Africa, adults with active tuberculosis were compared with IGRA-negative and latently infected IGRA-positive adolescents.

Profiling relied on immunoSEQ multiplex PCR, and the TCRdb table lists in-frame clones only, not all of them. The table shows 35,000 to 55,000 clones, with about 96% occurring only once. The germline V and J ends were trimmed by 4 bases and 6 bases, with 6 bases remaining between them. The CDR3 is made up of 12 amino acids. Germline CDR1 SNHLY, CDR2 FYNNEI. Tuberculin skin test and IGRA determined adolescents' latent tuberculosis status at entry. The sequenced sample was PBMCs. V gene TRBV2 combines with J gene TRBJ2-2, with D perhaps TRBD2 (6 bases). The sequence was obtained from a donor aged 10 to 29 with latent tuberculosis or without tuberculosis infection. CDR3 sequence: CASSAGAGELFF. DNA of the CDR3: TGTGCCAGCAGTGCGGGGGCCGGGGAGCTGTTTTTT.